The 29 T cell receptor beta chains below all came from one sample that was sequenced in a study of blood T cell repertoires in COVID-19. Sequencing was performed with immunoSEQ multiplex PCR; in TCRdb, only in-frame clones are kept and a portion is missing. Of fewer than 350,000 clones listed, approximately 86% are singletons. Sequences were obtained from peripheral blood. Every receptor here comes from a woman in her twenties or thirties who had recovered from COVID-19.

DNA of the CDR3: TGTGCCAGCAGTTTGGGACAGGGCGGCTCCGGGGAGCAGTACTTC. It translates to CASSLGQGGSGEQYF. This chain connects TRBV11-2 to TRBJ2-7, with 9 positions matching TRBD1. The V gene end was trimmed by 6 bases and the J gene end by 7 bases; junction bases not matched to a gene: 13. In germline, CDR1 is SGHAT, CDR2 FQNNGV. The CDR3 is made up of 15 amino acids.

This clone was observed a single time. The J gene is TRBJ2-5, the V gene TRBV2; TRBD1 aligns across 7 bases. CDR1 is SNHLY and CDR2 is FYNNEI in the germline V gene. The CDR3 covers 14 residues. V lost 8 bases and J lost 2; bases outside the gene matches: 8. This chain's CDR3 is CASGPRTGQETQYF. The CDR3 nucleotides are TGTGCCAGCGGGCCGAGGACAGGACAAGAGACCCAGTACTTC.

The chain's CDR3 is CASSYWTGRYGYTF. The CDR3 DNA is TGCGCCAGCAGCTACTGGACAGGGCGATATGGCTACACCTTC. The chain combines TRBV5-1 with TRBJ1-2; 8 bases agree with TRBD1. This CDR3 region has 14 residues. J lost 5 bases, V lost 3 bases, and 6 bases had no gene match. Germline V gives CDR1 SGHRS, CDR2 YFSETQ.

The gene calls are TRBV15 and TRBJ1-1; 8 nucleotides align to TRBD1. The CDR3 length is 17 residues. Germline CDR1 and CDR2: LNHNV and YYDKDF (reference sequence). Trimming at V came to 1 base and at J to 1 base, leaving 8 bases not matched to a gene. The CDR3 sequence: CATSRGTGTGGNTEAFF. The DNA for the CDR3 is TGTGCCACCAGCAGAGGGACAGGGACAGGAGGGAACACTGAAGCTTTCTTT.

This chain uses TRBV2 with TRBJ2-3, with 10 bases matching TRBD2. CDR3 size: 14 residues. In germline, CDR1 is SNHLY, CDR2 FYNNEI. V shed 10 bases, J shed 6 bases, and the junction held 10 bases outside the gene matches. The CDR3 loop is CATRSGRASDTQYF. CDR3 DNA sequence: TGTGCCACAAGGAGCGGGAGGGCCTCGGATACGCAGTATTTT. The complete variable domain, with remaining parts taken from reference TRBV2 and TRBJ2-3, reads EPEVTQTPSHQVTQMGQEVILRCVPISNHLYFYWYRQILGQKVEFLVSFYNNEISEKSEIFDDQFSVERPDGSNFTLKIRSTKLEDSAMYFCATRSGRASDTQYFGPGTRLTVL.

The CDR3 protein is CASSAGTGGEKLFF. CDR3 nucleotide sequence: TGCGCCAGCAGCGCCGGGACAGGGGGTGAAAAACTGTTTTTT. The V gene is TRBV5-1, the J gene TRBJ1-4, with 11 bases that match TRBD1. This CDR3 has 14 residues. Germline CDR1 reads SGHRS; CDR2 reads YFSETQ. Losses at the gene ends were 4 bases for V and 7 bases for J; bases not matched to a gene: 3.

V is TRBV12-3 or TRBV12-4 and J is TRBJ2-3; D uncertain. The CDR3 totals 12 residues. V lost 5 bases and J 8 bases, leaving 11 bases between the germline ends. The CDR3 is CASSPQRGTQYF. In DNA form, the CDR3 reads TGTGCCAGCAGTCCCCAACGAGGTACGCAGTATTTT.

The rearrangement uses TRBV3-1 (or the pseudogene TRBV3-2) and TRBJ2-1, with 8 bases lining up with TRBD2. The ends lost 2 bases at V and 4 bases at J; junction bases unmatched: 4. The germline gives CDR1 LGHDT, CDR2 YNNKEL (reference sequence). This CDR3 spans 15 amino acids. CDR3: CASSQTGTRYNEQFF. The CDR3, as DNA: TGTGCCAGCAGCCAAACCGGGACTAGATACAATGAGCAGTTCTTC.

This clone was seen many times. The chain recombines TRBV19 with TRBJ1-5; D uncertain. Trimming removed 5 bases from V and 0 bases from J, with 11 bases in between. Germline CDR1 LNHDA, CDR2 SQIVND (reference sequence). The CDR3 is 15 amino acids. The CDR3 region has the DNA TGTGCCAGTAGTCCCTCGGGATATAGCAATCAGCCCCAGCATTTT. Its translation: CASSPSGYSNQPQHF. Combining the CDR3 with reference TRBV19 and TRBJ1-5 gives the whole variable domain DGGITQSPKYLFRKEGQNVTLSCEQNLNHDAMYWYRQDPGQGLRLIYYSQIVNDFQKGDIAEGYSVSREKKESFPLTVTSAQKNPTAFYLCASSPSGYSNQPQHFGDGTRLSIL.

This clone has a single count. The chain combines TRBV28 with TRBJ2-7, with 7 bases matching TRBD1. The J segment lost 0 bases and the V segment lost 4 bases, leaving 6 bases of the junction unmatched. The V gene's germline CDR1 is MDHEN and CDR2 SYDVKM. This CDR3 is built from 15 residues. The CDR3 sequence is CASSSTGDSSYEQYF. CDR3 nucleotides: TGTGCCAGCAGTTCCACAGGGGACAGCTCCTACGAGCAGTACTTC. Together with reference TRBV28 and TRBJ2-7, the CDR3 gives the full variable domain: DVKVTQSSRYLVKRTGEKVFLECVQDMDHENMFWYRQDPGLGLRLIYFSYDVKMKEKGDIPEGYSVSREKKERFSLILESASTNQTSMYLCASSSTGDSSYEQYFGPGTRLTVT.

J is TRBJ2-2 and V is TRBV5-1, with 8 bases lining up with TRBD1. The V and J ends lost 4 bases and 7 bases, in that order; junction bases with no gene match: 12. Germline loops: CDR1 SGHRS, CDR2 YFSETQ. The CDR3 sequence is 16 residues long. As DNA, the CDR3 is TGCGCCAGCAGCCTGGGAGACAGGGGCCCGGGCGGGGAGCTGTTTTTT. It encodes CASSLGDRGPGGELFF. The variable domain in full, completed from reference TRBV5-1 and TRBJ2-2, reads KAGVTQTPRYLIKTRGQQVTLSCSPISGHRSVSWYQQTPGQGLQFLFEYFSETQRNKGNFPGRFSGRQFSNSRSEMNVSTLELGDSALYLCASSLGDRGPGGELFFGEGSRLTVL.

The chain joins TRBV7-9 to TRBJ1-2; D is unresolved. V was shortened by 7 bases and J by 4 bases, with 22 bases between the two germline ends. The CDR3 has 16 amino acids. From germline, CDR1 is SEHNR and CDR2 FQNEAQ (reference sequence). CDR3 amino acids: CASTDPRRVMSYGYTF. CDR3 in DNA: TGTGCCAGCACCGATCCCCGGAGGGTAATGTCCTATGGCTACACCTTC.

The rearrangement uses TRBV5-6 and TRBJ2-7; 10 bases are a match to TRBD2. The V and J ends lost 1 base and 4 bases, in that order; junction bases with no gene match: 5. This CDR3 region has 15 residues. CDR1 and CDR2 (germline): SGHDT, YYEEEE. The CDR3 loop is CASSLWSSGSYEQYF. The CDR3 DNA reads TGTGCCAGCAGCTTGTGGTCTAGCGGGAGTTACGAGCAGTACTTC.

The chain couples TRBV19 to TRBJ1-4, with TRBD1 identical over 7 bases. This CDR3 has 15 amino acids. J lost 6 bases, V lost 3 bases, and 7 bases had no gene match. CDR1 is LNHDA and CDR2 is SQIVND in the germline V gene (reference sequence). CDR3 DNA: TGTGCCAGTAGTATCTGGACAGGACGGCATGAAAAACTGTTTTTT. Translation: CASSIWTGRHEKLFF.

Concerning this clone: Other nucleotide sequences in the sample specify the same CDR3. The genes are TRBV7-3 and TRBJ2-1; D ambiguous. V lost 0 bases to trimming and J lost 4 bases, with 4 bases between them. The germline CDR1 and CDR2 sequences are SGHTA and FQGTGA. This CDR3 is 13 amino acids long. The CDR3 protein is CASSLTSYNEQFF. The CDR3 DNA is TGTGCCAGCAGCTTAACCTCTTACAATGAGCAGTTCTTC.

The V gene is TRBV28, the J gene TRBJ2-5; a weak D match, TRBD1 (5 bases). CDR3 size: 12 residues. CDR1 and CDR2 (germline): MDHEN, SYDVKM. V was clipped by 6 bases and J by 5 bases, with 10 bases between them. The CDR3, as DNA: TGTGCCAGCAGAGGGGCTTGGGAGACCCAGTACTTC. Its protein product is CASRGAWETQYF.

The chain joins TRBV5-6 to TRBJ2-1; 9 bases map to TRBD2. The V gene end was trimmed by 3 bases and the J gene end by 0 bases; junction bases not matched to a gene: 4. CDR3 length equals 16 residues. The germline V gene encodes CDR1 SGHDT and CDR2 YYEEEE. Here the CDR3 reads CASSYIAGDSYNEQFF. The CDR3 DNA reads TGTGCCAGCAGCTACATAGCGGGGGACTCCTACAATGAGCAGTTCTTC.

In this sample, this clone turned up a few times. The chain employs TRBV11-2 and TRBJ2-3; TRBD2 aligns across 9 bases. Germline CDR1 SGHAT, CDR2 FQNNGV. The CDR3 is 16 residues long. The ends lost 1 base at V and 5 bases at J; junction bases unmatched: 7. In DNA form, the CDR3 reads TGTGCCAGCAGCTTAGTAGGTGGGACTAGCCGAGATACGCAGTATTTT. Translating gives CASSLVGGTSRDTQYF.

This clone was counted only a few times. The V call is TRBV6-5, the J call TRBJ2-7, with 7 nucleotides matching TRBD1. The length of the CDR3 is 14 residues. From germline, CDR1 is MNHEY and CDR2 SVGAGI. Germline trimming cut 6 bases from V and 6 bases from J; bases unmatched to any gene: 11. Here the CDR3 DNA reads TGTGCCAGCAGACCAACGAACAGGGGCCGCGAGCAGTACTTC. Translation: CASRPTNRGREQYF.

In its sample, this clone was seen a few times. The chain recombines TRBV29-1 with TRBJ1-2; D is undetermined. The CDR3 is 11 residues long. V lost 3 bases, J lost 7 bases, and 9 bases lay in between. In germline, CDR1 is SQVTM, CDR2 ANQGSEA. CDR3 in amino acids: CSVEEEFGYTF. The CDR3 DNA follows: TGCAGCGTTGAGGAGGAATTTGGCTACACCTTC. The entire variable domain, with the rest obtained from reference TRBV29-1 and TRBJ1-2, is as follows: SAVISQKPSRDICQRGTSLTIQCQVDSQVTMMFWYRQQPGQSLTLIATANQGSEATYESGFVIDKFPISRPNLTFSTLTVSNMSPEDSSIYLCSVEEEFGYTFGSGTRLTVV.

V is TRBV28 and J is TRBJ1-2; 9 positions match TRBD1. Germline assignment: CDR1 MDHEN and CDR2 SYDVKM. The CDR3 extends over 15 amino acids. Germline trimming cut 6 bases from V and 6 bases from J; bases unmatched to any gene: 11. The CDR3 DNA reads as TGTGCCAGCAGCATCGTACCACAGGGGGCAGATGGCTACACCTTC. Translated, it gives CASSIVPQGADGYTF.

The genes are TRBV7-9 and TRBJ2-7; tentative D call: TRBD1 (5 bases). V was clipped by 5 bases and J by 0 bases, with 11 bases between them. The germline V gene has CDR1 SEHNR and CDR2 FQNEAQ (reference sequence). The CDR3 length is 14 residues. The CDR3 protein is CASSSQGFSYEQYF. The CDR3 coding sequence is TGTGCCAGCAGCAGCCAGGGTTTCTCCTACGAGCAGTACTTC. Based on the CDR3 plus reference TRBV7-9 and TRBJ2-7, the full variable domain is DTGVSQNPRHKITKRGQNVTFRCDPISEHNRLYWYRQTLGQGPEFLTYFQNEAQLEKSRLLSDRFSAERPKGSFSTLEIQRTEQGDSAMYLCASSSQGFSYEQYFGPGTRLTVT.

The rearrangement links TRBV24-1 to TRBJ2-7; tentatively, D is TRBD1 (5 bases). Trimming removed 2 bases at V and 2 bases at J, with 15 bases between. From germline, CDR1 is KGHDR and CDR2 SFDVKD. The CDR3 is made up of 16 amino acids. CDR3 loop: CATSDSTGVQAYEQYF. CDR3 nucleotide sequence: TGTGCCACCAGTGATTCCACAGGTGTACAAGCCTACGAGCAGTACTTC.

The chain couples TRBV19 to TRBJ2-3, with 13 bases identical to TRBD2. CDR1 and CDR2 from the germline V gene are LNHDA and SQIVND (reference sequence). Germline trimming cut 11 bases from V and 8 bases from J; bases unmatched to any gene: 13. This CDR3 is built from 15 residues. The CDR3: CACAGTSGAHVTQYF. The CDR3 bases are TGTGCCTGCGCCGGGACTAGCGGGGCCCATGTTACGCAGTATTTT.

This clone has a handful of counts. The genes are TRBV5-1 and TRBJ1-3, with D perhaps matching TRBD1 (5 bases). Per the germline V gene, CDR1 is SGHRS and CDR2 is YFSETQ. Trimming stripped 5 bases from V and 2 bases from J, with 14 bases between. The CDR3 spans 15 residues. CDR3 in DNA: TGCGCCAGCAGTTCCCAGGGATCGGCTGGAAACACCATATATTTT. It encodes CASSSQGSAGNTIYF.

The chain links TRBV6-1 to TRBJ1-6; no clear D. The CDR3 has 18 residues. Trimming pared 1 base from V and 7 bases from J, leaving 20 bases between. The germline CDR1 and CDR2 sequences are MNHNS and SASEGT. In DNA, the CDR3 is TGTGCCAGCAGTGAAGTTCCGCCGGAGGCAGCGCAGAATTCACCCCTCCACTTT. Encoded protein: CASSEVPPEAAQNSPLHF.

This chain joins TRBV4-2 and TRBJ2-1, with D possibly being TRBD2 (5 bases). The germline V and J ends were trimmed by 1 base and 1 base, with 14 bases remaining between them. Germline CDR1 LGHNA, CDR2 YNFKEQ. The CDR3 covers 17 residues. The CDR3 loop reads CASSQVERGFSYNEQFF. Written as DNA, the CDR3 is TGTGCCAGCAGCCAAGTGGAGAGAGGGTTTTCCTACAATGAGCAGTTCTTC.

V and J are TRBV5-1 and TRBJ1-3; D not resolved. V lost 2 bases and J 3 bases, leaving 12 bases between the germline ends. The CDR3 has 15 residues. From germline, CDR1 is SGHRS and CDR2 YFSETQ. CDR3 in amino acids: CASSFVGDGGNTIYF. DNA for the CDR3: TGCGCCAGCAGCTTTGTCGGGGATGGTGGAAACACCATATATTTT.

The chain couples TRBV4-2 to TRBJ1-5; a weak D match, TRBD1 (5 bases). The CDR3 is 16 amino acids. V shed 3 bases and J shed 0 bases, with 12 bases lying between them. Germline V CDR1 and CDR2: LGHNA, YNFKEQ. CDR3 sequence: CASSQSDSYSNQPQHF. The CDR3 DNA reads as TGTGCCAGCAGCCAGTCCGACAGCTATAGCAATCAGCCCCAGCATTTT.